These 20 T cell receptor beta chains were all obtained from the same sample, sequenced in a study of control samples from healthy donors and cancer patients. Clones were sequenced by immunoSEQ multiplex PCR, and TCRdb holds only the in-frame ones, with some missing. The data show approximately 90,000 clones, roughly 90% seen once. Source material: blood. The receptor set was obtained from a woman aged 70-85 years in good health.

In nucleotides, the CDR3 is TGTGCCAGCAGCTTAGGAGGGTCGGATACGCAGTATTTT. Amino acids: CASSLGGSDTQYF. The genes are TRBV5-8 and TRBJ2-3; weak D call: TRBD2 (6 bases). CDR3 length equals 13 residues. The ends were cut back, 2 bases at V and 6 bases at J, with 10 bases in the middle. Per germline, CDR1 SGHTS and CDR2 YDEGEE.

The rearrangement joins TRBV4-1 to TRBJ1-6, with TRBD1 as a possible D gene (6 bases). V lost 0 bases to trimming and J lost 7 bases, with 22 bases between them. The CDR3 extends over 19 amino acids. Germline values: CDR1 MGHRA, CDR2 YSYEKL. Here the CDR3 reads CASSQEAPGTHIVNSPLHF. Written as DNA, the CDR3 is TGCGCCAGCAGCCAAGAAGCCCCCGGGACACACATTGTGAATTCACCCCTCCACTTT.

The genes are TRBV24-1 and TRBJ1-2; TRBD1 might be the D (6 bases). V lost 3 bases to trimming and J lost 1 base, with 14 bases between them. The CDR3 contains 16 residues. In germline, CDR1 is KGHDR, CDR2 SFDVKD. CDR3 DNA sequence: TGTGCCACCAGTGATCCCAGAAGACAGGATAACTATGGCTACACCTTC. Translation: CATSDPRRQDNYGYTF.

V is TRBV6-5 and J is TRBJ1-2; maybe TRBD1 (5 bases). The CDR3 is 12 amino acids. Trimming pared 6 bases from V and 8 bases from J, leaving 13 bases between. CDR1 MNHEY and CDR2 SVGAGI come from the germline V gene. DNA of the CDR3: TGTGCCAGCAGGGGGGTGGGAGGCGGCTACACCTTC. As protein: CASRGVGGGYTF.

J is TRBJ1-1 and V is TRBV5-5, with D tentatively TRBD1 (6 bases). Trimming pared 3 bases from V and 4 bases from J, leaving 16 bases between. This CDR3 is built from 15 residues. Germline CDR1 is SGHKS and CDR2 is YYEKEE (reference sequence). The CDR3: CASSYTLGQTTEAFF. For the CDR3, the DNA is TGTGCCAGCAGCTATACTTTGGGACAAACCACTGAAGCTTTCTTT.

The V call is TRBV11-2, the J call TRBJ1-2; 8 bases align to TRBD1. Losses at the gene ends were 1 base for V and 7 bases for J; bases not matched to a gene: 2. This CDR3 is 13 amino acids long. Germline V gene lookup returns CDR1 SGHAT and CDR2 FQNNGV. The CDR3 coding sequence is TGTGCCAGCAGCTTAGGACAGGGGACTGGCTACACCTTC. It translates to CASSLGQGTGYTF.

The V gene is TRBV5-1, the J gene TRBJ2-7; D is uncertain. Germline V CDR1 and CDR2: SGHRS, YFSETQ. V lost 0 bases and J lost 5, with 12 bases in between. This CDR3 comprises 14 residues. Here the CDR3 DNA reads TGCGCCAGCAGCTTGGCCGAGCAATCCCACGAGCAGTACTTC. As protein: CASSLAEQSHEQYF.

The chain recombines TRBV7-2 with TRBJ2-7; 9 bases are a match to TRBD2. This CDR3 region has 15 residues. J was trimmed by 2 bases and V by 5 bases; bases with no gene match: 7. CDR1 and CDR2 (germline): SGHTA, FQGNSA. CDR3 residues: CASSKGSGGPYEQYF. Written as DNA, the CDR3 is TGTGCCAGCAGCAAAGGCAGCGGGGGGCCCTACGAGCAGTACTTC.

The J gene is TRBJ2-7, the V gene TRBV10-3; 8 nucleotides match TRBD2. The CDR3 is 14 residues long. The germline gives CDR1 ENHRY, CDR2 SYGVKD. The trim removed 7 bases at V and 0 bases at J, leaving 5 bases unmatched. The CDR3 sequence: CAIKGSGDSYEQYF. The CDR3 DNA is TGTGCCATCAAGGGTAGCGGGGACTCCTACGAGCAGTACTTC.

The V and J genes are TRBV7-2 and TRBJ2-7, with TRBD1 matching over 7 bases. The CDR3 consists of 15 residues. Trimming cost V 1 base and J 3 bases; bases outside gene matches: 6. Looked up from germline, CDR1 is SGHTA and CDR2 is FQGNSA. CDR3 bases: TGTGCCAGCAGCTTAGGCTACCGGGACAGCTACGAGCAGTACTTC. Its protein product is CASSLGYRDSYEQYF. Full variable domain (missing parts from reference TRBV7-2 and TRBJ2-7): GAGVSQSPSNKVTEKGKDVELRCDPISGHTALYWYRQSLGQGLEFLIYFQGNSAPDKSGLPSDRFSAERTGGSVSTLTIQRTQQEDSAVYLCASSLGYRDSYEQYFGPGTRLTVT.

This CDR3 is CASMSAGVGEQFF. The DNA of the CDR3 is TGTGCCAGTATGTCAGCGGGGGTGGGTGAGCAGTTCTTC. The chain carries TRBV19 and TRBJ2-1; 8 bases fit TRBD2. There are 13 residues in the CDR3. Trimming removed 7 bases from V and 9 bases from J; junction bases left unmatched: 8. Germline assignment: CDR1 LNHDA and CDR2 SQIVND (reference sequence).

V is TRBV2 and J is TRBJ1-1; 7 bases are a match to TRBD1. This CDR3 region has 15 residues. Looked up from germline, CDR1 is SNHLY and CDR2 is FYNNEI. J gave up 4 bases and V 7 bases, and 12 bases lay outside the gene matches. CDR3 protein: CASNLDRTQGTEAFF. DNA for the CDR3: TGTGCCAGCAACCTGGACAGGACCCAAGGCACTGAAGCTTTCTTT.

The table lists this clone with a count of one. CDR3 region: CATSDFGTSGRDEQFF. CDR3 nucleotides: TGTGCCACCAGTGATTTTGGGACTAGCGGGAGGGATGAGCAGTTCTTC. The J gene is TRBJ2-1, the V gene TRBV24-1; 16 nucleotides agree with TRBD2. In germline, CDR1 is KGHDR, CDR2 SFDVKD. This CDR3 region has 16 residues. V lost 1 base to trimming and J lost 8 bases; unmatched junction nucleotides: 1.

This clone appeared once. The gene calls are TRBV5-4 and TRBJ2-7; perhaps TRBD2 as D (7 bases). This CDR3 has 15 amino acids. Germline V CDR1 and CDR2: SGHNT, YYREEE (reference sequence). Trimming cost V 4 bases and J 3 bases, with 17 bases left between them. The CDR3 spells CASSRGAGLDYEQYF. The CDR3 nucleotides read TGTGCCAGCAGCCGGGGGGCTGGGCTAGACTACGAGCAGTACTTC.

The chain couples TRBV7-3 to TRBJ2-7; 9 bases are shared with TRBD1. J was trimmed by 0 bases and V by 5 bases; bases with no gene match: 2. This CDR3 spans 14 amino acids. The germline gives CDR1 SGHTA, CDR2 FQGTGA. The CDR3 sequence: CASSPDRGSYEQYF. The DNA of the CDR3 is TGTGCCAGCAGCCCGGACAGGGGCTCCTACGAGCAGTACTTC. Full variable domain (rest looked up from reference TRBV7-3 and TRBJ2-7): GAGVSQTPSNKVTEKGKYVELRCDPISGHTALYWYRQSLGQGPEFLIYFQGTGAADDSGLPNDRFFAVRPEGSVSTLKIQRTERGDSAVYLCASSPDRGSYEQYFGPGTRLTVT.

This clone occurred once. The rearrangement uses TRBV27 and TRBJ1-2; 8 bases fit TRBD1. Germline assignment: CDR1 MNHEY and CDR2 SMNVEV (reference sequence). CDR3 length: 16 residues. V dropped 7 bases and J dropped 1; count of bases not matched to a gene: 11. The CDR3 loop is CASTPHRDRHNYGYTF. The CDR3 region has the DNA TGTGCCAGCACCCCCCACCGGGACAGGCATAACTATGGCTACACCTTC.

Worth noting for this clone: The junction and the germline gene differ at one end; a read error may be behind it. The V gene is TRBV5-1, the J gene TRBJ2-2; 7 positions agree with TRBD2. CDR3 length: 13 amino acids. Germline CDR1 and CDR2: SGHRS and YFSETQ. The CDR3 here is CASSPDARGGLFF. DNA for the CDR3: TGCGCCAGCAGCCCGGACGCCCGCGGGGGGCTGTTTTTT.

The rearrangement links TRBV7-9 to TRBJ1-1; D gene ambiguous. CDR3 size: 15 residues. Per germline, CDR1 SEHNR and CDR2 FQNEAQ (reference sequence). The germline V and J ends were trimmed by 1 base and 4 bases, with 13 bases remaining between them. The CDR3 protein is CASSLVDRGGTEAFF. The CDR3 nucleotides are TGTGCCAGCAGCTTAGTAGATCGGGGAGGCACTGAAGCTTTCTTT.

V is TRBV28 and J is TRBJ2-4, with 8 bases aligning to TRBD2. The length of the CDR3 is 14 residues. V trimming: 5 bases; J trimming: 5 bases; junction bases outside the gene matches: 5. Germline V gene data show CDR1 as MDHEN and CDR2 as SYDVKM. DNA for the CDR3: TGTGCCAGCAGTCCACTACTAGCGGAAAACATTCAGTACTTC. Translation gives CASSPLLAENIQYF.

The chain recombines TRBV3-1 (or the pseudogene TRBV3-2) with TRBJ1-1, with a possible D match to TRBD1 (5 bases). In germline, CDR1 is LGHDT, CDR2 YNNKEL (reference sequence). The CDR3 has 14 residues. V lost 4 bases to trimming and J lost 1 base, with 10 bases between them. CDR3 loop: CASSLRGGNTEAFF. The CDR3, as DNA: TGTGCCAGCAGCCTCCGGGGGGGGAACACTGAAGCTTTCTTT.